Listed below are T cell receptor beta chains from one sample, sequenced in a study of T cells in Graves' hyperthyroidism and ophthalmopathy. MiXCR was run by TCRdb on the multiplex PCR reads, yielding one entry per CDR3 protein. The sample includes about 530,000 distinct CDR3 sequences, under 20% seen only once; the top ten take 15% to 20%. The material sequenced was blood. The receptors originated from a woman under 30 with Graves' ophthalmopathy. Each CDR3 is given with its conserved first and last residue. The D gene is left open where the match is weak. A clone size is listed for some rows: how often the clone was seen (once, few, many), or a class if it is expanded.

size,J,D,V,DNA,CDR3
few,TRBJ2-2,TRBD1,TRBV10-1,TGCGCCAGCAGCCCAGAACAGGGGATCTGGAACACCGGGGAGCTGTTTTTT,CASSPEQGIWNTGELFF
many,TRBJ2-1,TRBD2,TRBV27,TGTGCCAGCAGCTCCGGGACTAGCGGGAGCAATGAGCAGTTCTTC,CASSSGTSGSNEQFF
many,TRBJ1-1,-,TRBV6-1,TGTGCCAGCACCGCCCAATTTTCCGGGACTGAAGCTTTCTTT,CASTAQFSGTEAFF
many,TRBJ2-1,-,TRBV2,TGTGCCAGCAGTGAGGTGGGGACCGGGAATGAGCAGTTCTTC,CASSEVGTGNEQFF
few,TRBJ2-1,-,TRBV4-2,TGTGCCAGCAGCCAAGAAGTTCAGCTCACAATACAGCAGTTCTTC,CASSQEVQLTIQQFF
many,TRBJ2-5,-,TRBV7-2,TGTGCCAGCAGCCGAGAGGGCGGGAACCAAGAGACCCAGTACTTC,CASSREGGNQETQYF
few,TRBJ1-2,-,TRBV5-1,TGCGCCAGCAGTCCGGGAGATCTCGGGAACTATGGCTACACCTTC,CASSPGDLGNYGYTF
-,TRBJ1-4,-,TRBV13,TGTGCCAGCAGCTTAGGGATCCGGACAACTAATGAAAAACTGTTTTTT,CASSLGIRTTNEKLFF
few,TRBJ1-2,TRBD1,TRBV11-3,TGTGCCAGCAGCCTAAAGGACAGGAATAACTATGGCTACACCTTC,CASSLKDRNNYGYTF
many,TRBJ2-1,-,TRBV28,TGTGCCAGCAGCTTTGGACAACTCAATGAGCAGTTCTTC,CASSFGQLNEQFF
many,TRBJ2-1,-,TRBV3-1,TGTGCCAGCAGCCAAGGGGAGGAATCCTACAATGAGCAGTTCTTC,CASSQGEESYNEQFF
many,TRBJ1-1,-,TRBV28,TGTGCCAGCAGTCCCCCCGGGCCTGTTTCCCTCGCTTTCTTT,CASSPPGPVSLAFF
-,TRBJ2-1,TRBD2,TRBV30,TGTGCCTGGAGTGTGGGGACTACAAACTACGATGAGCAGTTCTTC,CAWSVGTTNYDEQFF
many,TRBJ2-3,TRBD2,TRBV30,TGTGCCTGGAGTGTATGGAGTCCTAGCGGAGACACAGATACGCAGTATTTT,CAWSVWSPSGDTDTQYF
-,TRBJ2-2,-,TRBV6-1,TGTGCCAGCAGTGTTCCGGACACCGGGGAGCTGTTTTTT,CASSVPDTGELFF
many,TRBJ1-5,-,TRBV20-1,TGCAGTGCTAGTTCGGGACTCCCCAATCAGCCCCAGCATTTT,CSASSGLPNQPQHF
many,TRBJ2-5,TRBD2,TRBV15,TGTGCCACCAGCAGAGATTTGGGGGGGGAAGAGACCCAGTACTTC,CATSRDLGGEETQYF
-,TRBJ2-3,-,TRBV4-1,TGCGCCAGCAGCCAAGATGACGCTACAGATACGCAGTATTTT,CASSQDDATDTQYF
many,TRBJ2-1,TRBD2,TRBV12-3/TRBV12-4,TGTGCCAGCAGTCGATACTCGACTAGCGGGAGATTGAATGAGCAGTTCTTC,CASSRYSTSGRLNEQFF
few,TRBJ2-7,-,TRBV29-1,TGCAGCGTTGATCAGGGCCTCTCCTACGAGCAGTACTTC,CSVDQGLSYEQYF
many,TRBJ1-3,TRBD1,TRBV10-3,TGTGCCATCAGTCCCACGGGACAGGTGAACTTTGGAAACACCATATATTTT,CAISPTGQVNFGNTIYF
many,TRBJ2-3,TRBD1,TRBV20-1,TGCAGTGCTGACAGGGTATGGGGCAGCACAGATACGCAGTATTTT,CSADRVWGSTDTQYF
-,TRBJ2-1,-,TRBV29-1,TGCAGCGTTGTAGATAGACTGGGCAATGAGCAGTTCTTC,CSVVDRLGNEQFF
few,TRBJ1-1,-,TRBV18,TGTGCCAGCTCACCTAGACAAGGTGAGGACACTGAAGCTTTCTTT,CASSPRQGEDTEAFF
many,TRBJ2-5,TRBD1,TRBV30,TGTGCCTGGAGAGAACAGGGGTCTGAGACCCAGTACTTC,CAWREQGSETQYF
many,TRBJ1-4,TRBD1,TRBV28,TGTGCCAGCAGTCCTGACCGGGACAGGGTCGGAAAACTGTTTTTT,CASSPDRDRVGKLFF
-,TRBJ2-3,-,TRBV7-9,TGTGCCAGCAGCTTAGACGGCGGCCCTAGGGATACGCAGTATTTT,CASSLDGGPRDTQYF
many,TRBJ2-7,-,TRBV7-2,TGTGCCAGCAGCTTGGAGACAGACTCATACGAGCAGTACTTC,CASSLETDSYEQYF
-,TRBJ2-1,-,TRBV2,TGTGCCAGCAGCGGGGATTTAGAGCAGTTCTTC,CASSGDLEQFF
many,TRBJ2-5,TRBD2,TRBV6-2/TRBV6-3,TGTGCCAGCAGTTTTGGTGCGGGAGTGGTAGAGACCCAGTACTTC,CASSFGAGVVETQYF
few,TRBJ2-7,-,TRBV4-1,TGCGCCAGCAGCCAATCATGGTTCTCCTACGAGCAGTACTTC,CASSQSWFSYEQYF
-,TRBJ2-3,-,TRBV27,TGTGCCAGCAACTGGGCTAGCGAGCCTTCTAGCACAGATACGCAGTATTTT,CASNWASEPSSTDTQYF
many,TRBJ2-1,-,TRBV7-9,TGTGCCAGCAGCCGAATACGGGGGAGCTCCTACAATGAGCAGTTCTTC,CASSRIRGSSYNEQFF
-,TRBJ1-2,-,TRBV6-1,TGTGCCAGCAGTGCCAGGGGTGATAACTATGGCTACACCTTC,CASSARGDNYGYTF
-,TRBJ2-7,-,TRBV20-1,TGCAGTGGGGGAGGCAGTCTCTACGAGCAGTACTTC,CSGGGSLYEQYF
-,TRBJ2-3,TRBD2,TRBV5-1,TGCGCCAGCAGCCTCCAAGCGGGACCCTACGATACGCAGTATTTT,CASSLQAGPYDTQYF
many,TRBJ2-7,-,TRBV15,TGTGCCACCAGCAAAAGGGTCGAGGAGGTCTACGAGCAGTACTTC,CATSKRVEEVYEQYF
many,TRBJ2-3,-,TRBV6-1,TGTGCCAGCAGTTATCCGGGACCCACAGATACGCAGTATTTT,CASSYPGPTDTQYF
-,TRBJ2-7,-,TRBV19,TGTGCCAGTAGTACTCGATGGACTGGGAGCTCCTACGAGCAGTACTTC,CASSTRWTGSSYEQYF
-,TRBJ1-2,-,TRBV4-1,TGCGCCAGCAGCCATCCCGGTCGGACCCGAGGCGGCTACACCTTC,CASSHPGRTRGGYTF
-,TRBJ2-3,TRBD2,TRBV20-1,TGCAGTGTCCCGGGGGGAGGCGGTAGCACAGATACGCAGTATTTT,CSVPGGGGSTDTQYF
-,TRBJ1-1,-,TRBV7-9,TGTGCCAGCAGCTTAGCGAAGGGGCTTGATGAAGCTTTCTTT,CASSLAKGLDEAFF
-,TRBJ2-1,-,TRBV19,TGTGCCGGTAGGGTGGGGCCGCGCTCCTACAATGAGCAGTTCTTC,CAGRVGPRSYNEQFF
-,TRBJ1-5,TRBD1,TRBV20-1,TGCAGTGCTAGAGATTACAGGGGGAGTCAGCCCCAGCATTTT,CSARDYRGSQPQHF
many,TRBJ2-5,-,TRBV28,TGTGCCAGCCGTCAAGCGGGTCTGGAGACCCAGTACTTC,CASRQAGLETQYF
few,TRBJ2-5,-,TRBV14,TGTGCCAGCAGCCAAGATAGGATAGAAGAGACCCAGTACTTC,CASSQDRIEETQYF
-,TRBJ1-2,-,TRBV9,TGTGCCAGCAGCGTAGCAACGGGGACTAACTATGGCTACACCTTC,CASSVATGTNYGYTF
many,TRBJ1-2,-,TRBV3-1,TGTGCCAGCAGCCAAGTGGGGCGGAGCTACACCTTC,CASSQVGRSYTF
many,TRBJ2-7,TRBD1,TRBV6-1,TGTGCCAGCACCTTGGGACAGGGGATTTACGAGCAGTACTTC,CASTLGQGIYEQYF
few,TRBJ1-3,-,TRBV20-1,TGCAGTGCTTCCCGGGACGCCCGAAACACCATATATTTT,CSASRDARNTIYF
many,TRBJ2-3,TRBD2,TRBV28,TGTGCCAGCAGTTCCCATAGCGGGACTTGGGCAGATACGCAGTATTTT,CASSSHSGTWADTQYF
-,TRBJ2-1,-,TRBV5-1,TGCGCCAGCAGCCCGGCTCAGACAGTACTACAGAGCTCCTACAATGAGCAGTTCTTC,CASSPAQTVLQSSYNEQFF